This T cell receptor beta chain was sequenced in a study of blood T cell repertoires in COVID-19. Study in general: The United States, Italy and Spain provided the acute and convalescent COVID-19 samples.

The CDR3 loop spans 13 amino acids. Between the trimmed V and J ends, which lost 7 bases and 6 bases, there was a span of 15 bases. CDR1 SNHLY and CDR2 FYNNEI come from the germline V gene. This clone was observed a few times. Authors' analysis steps: From reference gene primer amplification, estimates of nucleated cell counts were derived. The protocol was immunoSEQ multiplex PCR, while the TCRdb copy is restricted to in-frame clones and leaves out a portion. The V and J calls and clone size were taken over from that table, and D and trimming were inferred from the DNA. Here the sample spans under 250,000 clones, 86% being singletons.

The chain couples TRBV2 to TRBJ1-2; no clear D gene. The receptor was derived from an older woman who had recovered from COVID-19. The sample taken for sequencing was peripheral blood. CDR3 nucleotide sequence: TGTGCCAGCACCCCCGTTCCCTTAAATGGCTACACCTTC. Protein sequence: CASTPVPLNGYTF. Full variable domain (outside the CDR3, taken from reference TRBV2 and TRBJ1-2): EPEVTQTPSHQVTQMGQEVILRCVPISNHLYFYWYRQILGQKVEFLVSFYNNEISEKSEIFDDQFSVERPDGSNFTLKIRSTKLEDSAMYFCASTPVPLNGYTFGSGTRLTVV.